Below, 6 T cell receptor beta chains from the same sample are listed, as sequenced in a study of blood T cell repertoires in COVID-19. TCRdb's table, derived via immunoSEQ multiplex PCR, lists solely in-frame clones and lacks some. The table has fewer than 55,000 clones, around 86% seen once. Sample: peripheral blood. The origin of the receptors is a woman in her fifties or sixties with acute or convalescent COVID-19.

The J gene is TRBJ1-4, the V gene TRBV29-1, with 10 nucleotides matching TRBD1. V gave up 7 bases and J gave up 0 bases; unmatched junction bases: 11. This CDR3 is built from 17 residues. Germline V gene lookup returns CDR1 SQVTM and CDR2 ANQGSEA. CDR3 region: CSALRTGGLSTNEKLFF. As DNA, the CDR3 is TGCAGCGCTCTCAGGACAGGGGGGCTGTCAACTAATGAAAAACTGTTTTTT.

This clone showed up just a few times. The chain employs TRBV30 and TRBJ2-1; 8 nucleotides line up with TRBD1. Trimming removed 4 bases from V and 6 bases from J; junction bases left unmatched: 2. CDR1 and CDR2 (germline): GTSNPN, SVGIG (reference sequence). This CDR3 is built from 12 residues. The CDR3 DNA reads as TGTGCCTGGAAGACAGGGGTCAATGAGCAGTTCTTC. The encoded protein is CAWKTGVNEQFF.

Concerning this clone: One end of the junction is discordant with germline, which a read error may explain. The rearrangement joins TRBV4-1 to TRBJ1-2, with D perhaps TRBD1 (5 bases). The CDR3 is made up of 13 amino acids. Germline assignment: CDR1 MGHRA and CDR2 YSYEKL. The CDR3 here is CASSRGTNYGYIF. The DNA of the CDR3 is TGCGCCAGCAGCCGGGGCACTAACTATGGCTACATCTTC.

The chain is built from TRBV4-1 and TRBJ2-7; 8 nucleotides match TRBD1. Trimming removed 0 bases from V and 0 bases from J; junction bases left unmatched: 10. The CDR3 loop spans 18 amino acids. Germline V lookup: CDR1 MGHRA, CDR2 YSYEKL. The CDR3 region has the DNA TGCGCCAGCAGCCAAGATCCAACCGGGACAGGACCCTCCTACGAGCAGTACTTC. Translation gives CASSQDPTGTGPSYEQYF.

The V and J genes are TRBV21-1 and TRBJ2-5; no DNA check was done on the table's D call, TRBD1. TRBV21-1 is an annotated pseudogene. CDR3 length equals 15 residues. This CDR3 reads CASSIEDRGHETQYF. The CDR3 DNA is TGTGCCAGCAGCATAGAGGACAGGGGGCACGAGACCCAGTACTTC.

This chain joins TRBV4-1 and TRBJ2-7, with 13 bases aligning to TRBD2. The trim removed 4 bases at V and 9 bases at J, leaving 9 bases unmatched. This CDR3 is built from 15 residues. Germline-derived CDR1 and CDR2 are MGHRA and YSYEKL. The CDR3: CASSLGTSGKGPQYF. The CDR3 DNA sequence: TGCGCCAGCAGCCTCGGGACTAGCGGGAAGGGGCCGCAGTACTTC.